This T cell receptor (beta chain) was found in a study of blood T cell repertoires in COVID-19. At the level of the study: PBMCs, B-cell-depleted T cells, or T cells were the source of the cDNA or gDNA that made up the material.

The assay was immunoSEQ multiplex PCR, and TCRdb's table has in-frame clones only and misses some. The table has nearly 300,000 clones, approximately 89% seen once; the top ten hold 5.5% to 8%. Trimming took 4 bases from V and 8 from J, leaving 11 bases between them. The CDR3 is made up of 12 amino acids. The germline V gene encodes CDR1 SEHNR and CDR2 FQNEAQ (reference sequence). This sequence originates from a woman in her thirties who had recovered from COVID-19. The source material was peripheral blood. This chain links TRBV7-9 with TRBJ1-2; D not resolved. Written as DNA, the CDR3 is TGTGCCAGCAGCTCTCTCCTGGAGGGCTACACCTTC. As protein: CASSSLLEGYTF.